Included here is one T cell receptor beta chain sequence, with context. The antigen it recognizes is unknown. One base away there is no much larger clone; base qualities are not given. This entry belongs to a study of cytomegalovirus exposure and HLA in healthy donors (dated by TCRdb to 2017 to 2019). As for the study more broadly: The 500 to 800 repertoires of the first cohort and the roughly 120 validation repertoires were produced on the same platform, according to a later analysis. The study aimed to test whether signatures of past pathogen exposure could be identified by cataloging public T cell receptors. High-throughput TCR immunosequencing, statistical association of individual TCRs with disease status, and machine learning were combined to predict cytomegalovirus infection status. In addition to the first cohort of 666 subjects, a separate validation cohort of 120 different subjects was used. The research as a whole found: In vitro tests confirmed that a few of the cytomegalovirus-associated TCR beta chains recognize cytomegalovirus antigens. In the study, 150 to 200 TCR beta chains were listed as associated with cytomegalovirus. Most TCR sequences were seen in very few donors, while some public TCRs were found in many individuals. Of the cluster scores, 85% to 95% were above 0 in a later analysis, which found that TCRs clustered in the first cohort also tended to co-occur in the 120 or so validation repertoires. The authors suggested that the approach could potentially be generalized to other disease states and immunological phenotypes. Cytomegalovirus status was reported to be diagnosed by the classifier with high specificity and sensitivity in both the original and validation cohorts. All 120 or so repertoires were used to score co-occurrence in the validation cohort in a later analysis, because that analysis had no HLA typing for the cohort.

Separate from the roughly 650-subject first cohort, the validation cohort of around 130 subjects was the group to which the donors belonged. At the junction V is shortened by 6 bases and J by 5 bases, with 6 bases in between. Based on the germline V gene (reference sequence), the CDR1 and CDR2 sequences are MNHEY and SMNVEV. The CDR3 runs 11 amino acids, cysteine and phenylalanine included. Of the read, only the CDR3 DNA is kept; its 33 bases are in frame from base 1. The library relied on the immunoSEQ multiplex PCR assay. Per the authors' processing: A statistical classification framework was built for diagnosing cytomegalovirus status from the catalog of TCR beta chain sequences. TCRdb stores this immuneACCESS table with in-frame sequences only. Part of the clones is absent; in the studies checked, under half of the shortfall reflects unresolved V genes, and no reason is known for the rest. The DNA gave D and trimming, while V, J and clone size come from that table. The sample data list some 200,000 clones, and just over 90% of these were observed just once. In total, the top ten clones hold around 1.1% of the sample.

The sequence was collected from a woman under 30 in good health and CMV-seronegative. Sequenced material: PBMCs. Recombination connected TRBV27 to TRBJ2-3; perhaps TRBD2 is the D gene, with 6 bases matching. The DNA is TGTGCCAGCAGGGGAGGAGATACGCAGTATTTT. Translated, this gives CASRGGDTQYF.